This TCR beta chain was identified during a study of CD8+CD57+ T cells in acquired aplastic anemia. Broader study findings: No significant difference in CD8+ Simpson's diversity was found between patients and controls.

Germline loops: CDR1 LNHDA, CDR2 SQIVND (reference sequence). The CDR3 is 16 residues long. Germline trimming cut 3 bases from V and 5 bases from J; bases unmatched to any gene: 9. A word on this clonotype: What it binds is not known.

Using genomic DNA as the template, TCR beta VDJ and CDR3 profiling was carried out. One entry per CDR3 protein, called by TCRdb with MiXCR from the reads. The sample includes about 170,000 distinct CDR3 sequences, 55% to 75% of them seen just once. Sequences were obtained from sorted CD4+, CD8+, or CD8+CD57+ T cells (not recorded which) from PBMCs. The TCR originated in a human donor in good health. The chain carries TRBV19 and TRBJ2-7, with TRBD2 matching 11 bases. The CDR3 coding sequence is TGTGCCAGTAGTATTGCTCTAGCGGGAGGATGGAACGAGCAGTACTTC. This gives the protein CASSIALAGGWNEQYF.